There are a few counts of the clone carrying this T cell receptor (beta chain). Its antigen remains unidentified. The record originates from a study of T cell repertoires in cytomegalovirus infection. Background on the study: An indication of both CMV infection and matching HLA type came from public TCR beta signatures. General observations from the study: HLA-C-restricted CMV-specific TCR beta clonotypes prevailed in the ex vivo response.

From germline, CDR1 is LNHNV and CDR2 YYDKDF (reference sequence). The V segment lost 3 bases and the J segment 4 bases; nucleotides outside the gene matches: 7. The CDR3 contains 16 residues. TCRdb reprocessed the reads via MiXCR and lists one record per CDR3 protein. In the table there are roughly 860,000 distinct CDR3 sequences, less than 35% of which are singletons. This chain connects TRBV15 to TRBJ2-1, with TRBD1 identical over 9 bases. The sequence was collected from a human donor in good health (CMV status not recorded). Some clones in this sample may be carry-over from other donors' samples. The sample in question was cultured CD8+ T cells from PBMCs, obtained from culture after CMV antigen stimulation. In DNA, the CDR3 is TGTGCCACCAGCAGTCCCGGGACAGGGTGGTACAATGAGCAGTTCTTC. This encodes CATSSPGTGWYNEQFF.